What follows is one TCR beta chain and its context. Its specificity is not known. These data originate in a study of T-cell reconstitution after alpha-beta-depleted transplantation in children. Study-wide results and limits: The authors attributed T-cell counts and diversity one year after transplant mostly to newly produced T cells. By about two months after transplant, alpha-beta T cells reportedly arose from several hundred graft clones that had expanded.

Unique molecular identifiers were used in preparing the TCRbeta library. TCRdb passed the PCR reads through MiXCR, listing each CDR3 protein once. In the table there are some 310,000 distinct CDR3 sequences, approximately 23% of which are singletons. CDR1 DFQATT and CDR2 SNEGSKA come from the germline V gene (reference sequence). The CDR3 runs to 12 residues. The V and J ends lost 5 bases and 6 bases, in that order; junction bases with no gene match: 3. The sequenced sample was PBMCs, mostly from graft donor cells, obtained 180 days after TCRalphabeta/CD19-depleted stem cell transplant. The sequence came from a male patient under 18 who had a stem cell transplant for acute lymphoblastic leukemia, so the T cells may come from the graft donor. The J gene is TRBJ2-1, the V gene TRBV20-1, with TRBD2 identical over 8 bases. CDR3 bases: TGCAGTGCTTTAGCGGGGTTCAATGAGCAGTTCTTC. It encodes CSALAGFNEQFF.